This TCR beta chain emerged from a study of T cell changes during pregnancy in multiple sclerosis. Produced via immunoSEQ multiplex PCR; TCRdb's table is partial and in-frame only. The table lists about 84,000 clones, approximately 95% of them singletons. Germline V gene data show CDR1 as SNHLY and CDR2 as FYNNEI. V lost 8 bases and J lost 5, with 9 bases in between. CDR3 length: 11 residues. As to this clone: The sample has other DNA sequences that encode this CDR3 too.

The chain has TRBV2 and TRBJ2-5; D remains unclear. The sample here was peripheral blood, taken in the second trimester of pregnancy. The receptor was derived from a female donor in good health, enrolled as a control in a pregnancy study. The CDR3 reads CASSGQETQYF. CDR3 sequence (DNA): TGTGCCAGCTCTGGTCAGGAGACCCAGTACTTC.